The 20 T cell receptor beta chains given below trace back to one sample, sequenced in a study of regulatory T cells in long-lasting Graves disease. Through Arm-PCR of CDR3 regions and iRepertoire HTBI primers, TCR beta libraries were built. MiXCR was run by TCRdb on the multiplex PCR reads, yielding one entry per CDR3 protein. The profile shows more than 350,000 distinct CDR3 sequences, 21% of them singletons. Regarding time point: persistent/refractory GD, antithyroid drugs over 5 years with positive TRAb. With RNA extracted from PBMCs as input, the TCR library was made. The sequences come from peripheral blood mononuclear cells (PBMCs), collected when the disease was refractory, from a patient treated with antithyroid drugs. These receptors came from a female donor with Graves disease.

Of note for this clonotype: A much larger clone lies one base from this, so it may be a read error. V and J are TRBV29-1 and TRBJ1-1; no reliable D call. This CDR3 contains 12 residues. Germline V gene data show CDR1 as SQVTM and CDR2 as ANQGSEA. The CDR3 sequence is CSIESGDTEAFF. The CDR3 DNA follows: TGCAGCATTGAAAGTGGAGACACTGAAGCTTTCTTT. Full variable domain (remainder filled in from reference TRBV29-1 and TRBJ1-1): SAVISQKPSRDICQRGTSLTIQCQVDSQVTMMFWYRQQPGQSLTLIATANQGSEATYESGFVIDKFPISRPNLTFSTLTVSNMSPEDSSIYLCSIESGDTEAFFGQGTRLTVV.

There are many counts of this clonotype. The chain recombines TRBV10-3 with TRBJ2-2, with D perhaps TRBD1 (5 bases). Deletions cut 8 bases from V and 2 bases from J, with 12 bases between. This CDR3 is built from 14 residues. Germline V CDR1 and CDR2: ENHRY, SYGVKD. In nucleotides, the CDR3 is TGTGCCATCGGCCCCAGGGTCAACACCGGGGAGCTGTTTTTT. This gives the protein CAIGPRVNTGELFF.

This clonotype was detected only a few times. The rearrangement uses TRBV30 and TRBJ2-5; D is perhaps TRBD2 (7 bases). This CDR3 comprises 13 residues. V was pared by 3 bases and J by 2 bases, with 10 bases between. Germline V gene lookup returns CDR1 GTSNPN and CDR2 SVGIG (reference sequence). Written as DNA, the CDR3 is TGTGCCTGGAGCGGGGGGCAGCAAGAGACCCAGTACTTC. As protein: CAWSGGQQETQYF.

The rearrangement joins TRBV3-1 to TRBJ2-2, with a tentative D call TRBD2 (6 bases). CDR1 and CDR2 (germline): LGHDT, YNNKEL (reference sequence). CDR3 size: 14 residues. Trimming removed 3 bases at V and 4 bases at J, with 9 bases between. The CDR3 nucleotides are TGTGCCAGCAGCCATGGGGGGAGCACCGGGGAGCTGTTTTTT. Protein product: CASSHGGSTGELFF.

This clonotype was seen more than once but under ten times. The V call is TRBV3-1, the J call TRBJ2-1; a possible D gene is TRBD1 (6 bases). The germline V and J ends were trimmed by 8 bases and 3 bases, with 11 bases remaining between them. CDR3 length: 13 residues. Germline V lookup: CDR1 LGHDT, CDR2 YNNKEL (reference sequence). CDR3 sequence (DNA): TGTGCCAGCGGGACATCCGACTACAATGAGCAGTTCTTC. This gives the protein CASGTSDYNEQFF.

This clonotype was seen at least ten times. The chain employs TRBV28 and TRBJ2-2, with D possibly matching TRBD1 (5 bases). The length of the CDR3 is 17 residues. Looked up from germline, CDR1 is MDHEN and CDR2 is SYDVKM. The V and J ends lost 8 bases and 0 bases respectively, with 19 bases between them. The CDR3 DNA follows: TGTGCCAGCGCAGGGTACATCCAATCCGCGAACACCGGGGAGCTGTTTTTT. It encodes CASAGYIQSANTGELFF.

Many counts were recorded for this clonotype. V is TRBV28 and J is TRBJ2-4, with D perhaps matching TRBD1 or TRBD2 (8 bases each). The V end lost 4 bases, the J end lost 8 bases, and 24 bases lay between the germline ends. This CDR3 has 17 amino acids. Germline V gene lookup returns CDR1 MDHEN and CDR2 SYDVKM. The chain's CDR3 is CASSSRGGGQAGDIQYF. DNA for the CDR3: TGTGCCAGCAGTTCCCGGGGGGGGGGACAGGCAGGGGACATTCAGTACTTC.

The table lists this clonotype with many counts. The rearrangement links TRBV6-1 to TRBJ1-2, with D maybe TRBD1 (6 bases). Germline CDR1 and CDR2: MNHNS and SASEGT. The CDR3 length is 16 residues. V dropped 6 bases and J dropped 4 bases, with 21 bases sitting between them. CDR3 in DNA: TGTGCCAGCAGCCCTTTCCGGACAGCCGAAAGCTATGGCTACACCTTC. This sequence encodes CASSPFRTAESYGYTF.

This clonotype was detected many times. J is TRBJ2-2 and V is TRBV20-1; D gene unclear. Germline V gene lookup returns CDR1 DFQATT and CDR2 SNEGSKA (reference sequence). V lost 1 base, J lost 4 bases, and 10 bases lay in between. The CDR3 has 14 residues. The CDR3 DNA reads as TGCAGTGCTAGAGCGGCAGATCTCACCGGGGAGCTGTTTTTT. This gives the protein CSARAADLTGELFF.

This clonotype was found many times. This chain links TRBV13 with TRBJ2-7; D gene unclear. The length of the CDR3 is 14 residues. V lost 2 bases and J 0 bases, leaving 8 bases between the germline ends. CDR1 is PRHDT and CDR2 is FYEKMQ in the germline V gene (reference sequence). CDR3 loop: CASSLYWSSYEQYF. The CDR3 DNA reads as TGTGCCAGCAGCTTATACTGGAGCTCCTACGAGCAGTACTTC.

The chain links TRBV7-9 to TRBJ2-7, with 8 nucleotides matching TRBD1. Germline values: CDR1 SEHNR, CDR2 FQNEAQ (reference sequence). The junction had 3 bases not matched to a gene; V was cut back by 4 bases and J by 4 bases. The CDR3 covers 13 residues. The CDR3 sequence is CASSYGTGYEQYF. The CDR3 nucleotides are TGTGCCAGCAGCTATGGGACAGGATACGAGCAGTACTTC.

As concerns this clonotype: Given a much more abundant clone one base away, this may be a read error. The genes are TRBV30 and TRBJ1-4; D gene unclear. Germline CDR1 reads GTSNPN; CDR2 reads SVGIG (reference sequence). The CDR3 is 14 amino acids. The DNA of the CDR3 is TGTGTCTGGAGTTGGGCAGCCTCAAATGAAAAACTGTTTTTT. Its translation: CVWSWAASNEKLFF.

The chain carries TRBV20-1 and TRBJ1-5; D is undetermined. CDR3 length: 14 residues. Germline V gene data show CDR1 as DFQATT and CDR2 as SNEGSKA (reference sequence). V lost 7 bases, J lost 4 bases, and 17 bases lay in between. The CDR3, as DNA: TGCAGTGGAACCAGAACCACAGAGAATCAGCCCCAGCATTTT. Translating gives CSGTRTTENQPQHF.

This clonotype has ten or more counts. A much larger clone is a single base away; this may be a read error. The gene calls are TRBV6-1 and TRBJ2-7; D gene unclear. Trimming left V 3 bases short and J 3 bases short, with 3 bases between. This CDR3 spans 11 amino acids. Germline V gene lookup returns CDR1 MNHNS and CDR2 SASEGT. The CDR3 DNA reads TGTGCCAGCAGTGATATCTACGAGCAGTACTTC. Amino acids: CASSDIYEQYF.

The chain is built from TRBV7-9 and TRBJ2-7; TRBD2 matches 8 bases. The ends lost 3 bases at V and 3 bases at J; junction bases unmatched: 4. The CDR3 is 14 amino acids. Germline CDR1 is SEHNR and CDR2 is FQNEAQ (reference sequence). The CDR3 DNA sequence: TGTGCCAGCAGCTTGTTCGGGGGGGACTACGAGCAGTACTTC. Protein product: CASSLFGGDYEQYF.

The chain is built from TRBV7-9 and TRBJ2-2, with 7 bases that match TRBD2. From germline, CDR1 is SEHNR and CDR2 FQNEAQ (reference sequence). J gave up 0 bases and V 2 bases, and 9 bases lay outside the gene matches. The CDR3 has 18 amino acids. The chain's CDR3 is CASSLSAILASNTGELFF. The CDR3 bases are TGTGCCAGCAGCTTAAGCGCTATACTAGCGTCGAACACCGGGGAGCTGTTTTTT.

The gene calls are TRBV29-1 and TRBJ2-3, with D tentatively TRBD1 or TRBD2 (5 bases each). CDR1 is SQVTM and CDR2 is ANQGSEA in the germline V gene. Trimming cost V 5 bases and J 0 bases, with 15 bases left between them. This CDR3 has 15 amino acids. CDR3 in amino acids: CSVRFAGASTDTQYF. CDR3 bases: TGCAGCGTTAGGTTCGCCGGGGCTAGCACAGATACGCAGTATTTT.

This chain joins TRBV5-4 and TRBJ2-7; 7 positions agree with TRBD2. This CDR3 contains 17 residues. V lost 2 bases to trimming and J lost 2 bases; unmatched junction nucleotides: 13. Looked up from germline, CDR1 is SGHNT and CDR2 is YYREEE (reference sequence). The CDR3 DNA sequence: TGTGCCAGCAGCTTTTACCGACTAGCACCTGAAACCTACGAGCAGTACTTC. This encodes CASSFYRLAPETYEQYF.

V gene TRBV7-9 combines with J gene TRBJ2-5, with D possibly TRBD2 on 6 matching bases. With 0 bases removed from V and 5 bases from J, the gap between germline ends came to 10 bases. In germline, CDR1 is SEHNR, CDR2 FQNEAQ (reference sequence). This CDR3 is built from 14 residues. CDR3 sequence reads: CASSLARGHETQYF. CDR3 bases: TGTGCCAGCAGCTTAGCGCGGGGTCACGAGACCCAGTACTTC.

This clonotype was seen repeatedly, ten times or more. The J gene is TRBJ1-1, the V gene TRBV3-1; D is unresolved. Germline CDR1 LGHDT, CDR2 YNNKEL (reference sequence). There are 15 residues in the CDR3. V shed 3 bases and J shed 1 base, with 12 bases lying between them. The CDR3 region is CASSHDGPKNTEAFF. DNA for the CDR3: TGTGCCAGCAGCCATGACGGGCCAAAGAACACTGAAGCTTTCTTT.